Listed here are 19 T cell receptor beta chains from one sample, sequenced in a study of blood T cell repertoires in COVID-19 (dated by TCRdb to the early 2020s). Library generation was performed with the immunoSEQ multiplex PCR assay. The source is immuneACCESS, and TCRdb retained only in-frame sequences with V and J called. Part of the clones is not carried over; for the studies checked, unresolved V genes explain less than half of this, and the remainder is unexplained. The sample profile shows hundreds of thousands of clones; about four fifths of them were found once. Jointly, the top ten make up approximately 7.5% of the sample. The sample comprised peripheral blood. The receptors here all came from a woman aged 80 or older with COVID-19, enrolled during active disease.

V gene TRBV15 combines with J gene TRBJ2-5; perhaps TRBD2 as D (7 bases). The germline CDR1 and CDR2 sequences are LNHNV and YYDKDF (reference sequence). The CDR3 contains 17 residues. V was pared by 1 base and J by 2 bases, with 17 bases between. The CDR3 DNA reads TGTGCCACCAGCAGAGGGGGGGGGAGGGGGGATCAAGAGACCCAGTACTTC. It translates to CATSRGGGRGDQETQYF.

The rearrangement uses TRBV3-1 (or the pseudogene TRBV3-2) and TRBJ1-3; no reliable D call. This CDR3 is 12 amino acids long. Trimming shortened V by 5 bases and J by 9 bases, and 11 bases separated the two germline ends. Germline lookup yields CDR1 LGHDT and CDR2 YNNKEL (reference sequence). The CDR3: CASSSTVSTIYF. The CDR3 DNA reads TGTGCCAGCAGCTCCACTGTAAGCACCATATATTTT.

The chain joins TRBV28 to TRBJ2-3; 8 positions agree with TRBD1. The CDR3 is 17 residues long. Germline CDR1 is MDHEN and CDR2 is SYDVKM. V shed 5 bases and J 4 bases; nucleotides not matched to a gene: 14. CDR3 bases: TGTGCCAGCAGTGTCCTTTGGGGGACAGGAGTAGCAGATACGCAGTATTTT. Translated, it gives CASSVLWGTGVADTQYF.

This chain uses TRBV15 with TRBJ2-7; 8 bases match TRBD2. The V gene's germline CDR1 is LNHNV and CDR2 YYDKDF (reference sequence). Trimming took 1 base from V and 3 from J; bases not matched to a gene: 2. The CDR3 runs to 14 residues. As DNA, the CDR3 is TGTGCCACCAGCAGAGGACGGGAGGGCTACGAGCAGTACTTC. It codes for CATSRGREGYEQYF. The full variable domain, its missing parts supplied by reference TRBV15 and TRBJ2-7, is DAMVIQNPRYQVTQFGKPVTLSCSQTLNHNVMYWYQQKSSQAPKLLFHYYDKDFNNEADTPDNFQSRRPNTSFCFLDIRSPGLGDTAMYLCATSRGREGYEQYFGPGTRLTVT.

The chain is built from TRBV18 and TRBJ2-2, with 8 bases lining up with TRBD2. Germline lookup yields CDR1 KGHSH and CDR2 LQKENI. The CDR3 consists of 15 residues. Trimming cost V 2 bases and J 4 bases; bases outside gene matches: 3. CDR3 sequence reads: CASSPLRGATGELFF. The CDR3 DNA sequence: TGTGCCAGCTCACCATTGCGGGGGGCCACCGGGGAGCTGTTTTTT.

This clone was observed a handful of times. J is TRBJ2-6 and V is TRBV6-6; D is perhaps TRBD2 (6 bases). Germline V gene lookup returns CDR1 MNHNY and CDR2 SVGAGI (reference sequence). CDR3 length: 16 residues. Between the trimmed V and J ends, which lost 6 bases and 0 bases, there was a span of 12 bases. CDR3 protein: CASRQRGLSGANVLTF. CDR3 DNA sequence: TGTGCCAGCAGACAACGGGGACTCTCTGGGGCCAACGTCCTGACTTTC.

The DNA for the CDR3 is TGTGCCAGCAGGACTGCAGGGTTGGGTTCGAACTACGAGCAGTACTTC. Protein product: CASRTAGLGSNYEQYF. The rearrangement joins TRBV28 to TRBJ2-7, with D maybe TRBD1 (5 bases). In germline, CDR1 is MDHEN, CDR2 SYDVKM. Trimming stripped 6 bases from V and 3 bases from J, with 21 bases between. The CDR3 is 16 amino acids.

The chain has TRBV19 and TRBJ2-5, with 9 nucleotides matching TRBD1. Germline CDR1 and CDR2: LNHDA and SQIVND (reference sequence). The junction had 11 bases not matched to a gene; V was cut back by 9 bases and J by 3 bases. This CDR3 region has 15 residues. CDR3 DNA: TGTGCCAGCACCGGGACAGGGAGGGAGAAAGAGACCCAGTACTTC. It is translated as CASTGTGREKETQYF.

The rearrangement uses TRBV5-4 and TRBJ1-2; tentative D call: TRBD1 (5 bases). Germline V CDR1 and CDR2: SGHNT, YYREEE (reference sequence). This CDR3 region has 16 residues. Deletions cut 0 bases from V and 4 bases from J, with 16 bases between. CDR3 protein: CASSLAGQGTPYGYTF. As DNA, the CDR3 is TGTGCCAGCAGCTTGGCAGGACAAGGAACCCCCTATGGCTACACCTTC.

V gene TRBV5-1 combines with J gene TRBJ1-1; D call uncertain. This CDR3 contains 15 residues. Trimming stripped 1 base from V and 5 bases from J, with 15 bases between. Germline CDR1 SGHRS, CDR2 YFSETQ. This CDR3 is CASSLYAGMETEAFF. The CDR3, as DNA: TGCGCCAGCAGCTTGTATGCGGGTATGGAAACTGAAGCTTTCTTT.

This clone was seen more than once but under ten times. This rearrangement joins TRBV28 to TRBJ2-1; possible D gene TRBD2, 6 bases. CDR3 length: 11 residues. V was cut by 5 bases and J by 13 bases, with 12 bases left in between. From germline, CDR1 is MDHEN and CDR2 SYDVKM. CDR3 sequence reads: CASSDGLSQFF. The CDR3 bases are TGTGCCAGCAGTGACGGACTAAGCCAGTTCTTC.

CDR3 region: CASSLVGDTEAFF. CDR3 in DNA: TGCGCCAGCAGCTTGGTAGGGGACACTGAAGCTTTCTTT. The V gene is TRBV5-1, the J gene TRBJ1-1; D possibly corresponds to TRBD1 (5 bases). The CDR3 is 13 residues long. V dropped 0 bases and J dropped 3 bases, with 6 bases sitting between them. Germline V gene data show CDR1 as SGHRS and CDR2 as YFSETQ. The whole variable domain, remainder taken from reference TRBV5-1 and TRBJ1-1, is KAGVTQTPRYLIKTRGQQVTLSCSPISGHRSVSWYQQTPGQGLQFLFEYFSETQRNKGNFPGRFSGRQFSNSRSEMNVSTLELGDSALYLCASSLVGDTEAFFGQGTRLTVV.

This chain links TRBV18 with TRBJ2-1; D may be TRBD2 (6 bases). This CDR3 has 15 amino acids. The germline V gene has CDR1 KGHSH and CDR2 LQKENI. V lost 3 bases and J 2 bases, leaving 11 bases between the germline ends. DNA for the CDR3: TGTGCCAGCTCACCTTTCCTAGCGCCCTACAATGAGCAGTTCTTC. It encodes CASSPFLAPYNEQFF.

CDR3 loop: CASSEPSGSYEQYF. Written as DNA, the CDR3 is TGTGCCAGCAGCGAACCTTCAGGGTCATACGAGCAGTACTTC. The J gene is TRBJ2-7, the V gene TRBV2, with a possible D match to TRBD1 (5 bases). The V end lost 6 bases, the J end lost 4 bases, and 16 bases lay between the germline ends. The CDR3 totals 14 residues. CDR1 SNHLY and CDR2 FYNNEI come from the germline V gene.

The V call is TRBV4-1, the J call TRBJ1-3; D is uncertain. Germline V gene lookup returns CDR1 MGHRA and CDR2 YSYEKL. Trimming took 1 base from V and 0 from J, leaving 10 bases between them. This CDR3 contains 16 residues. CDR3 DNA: TGCGCCAGCAGCCAAGGGAGAGGCCGCTCTGGAAACACCATATATTTT. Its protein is CASSQGRGRSGNTIYF.

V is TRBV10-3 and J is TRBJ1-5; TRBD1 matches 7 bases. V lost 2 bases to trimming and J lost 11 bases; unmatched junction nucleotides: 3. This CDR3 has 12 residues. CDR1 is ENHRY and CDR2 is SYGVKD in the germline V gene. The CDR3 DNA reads TGTGCCATCAGTGAGGGGGGACAGTCCCAGCATTTT. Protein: CAISEGGQSQHF.

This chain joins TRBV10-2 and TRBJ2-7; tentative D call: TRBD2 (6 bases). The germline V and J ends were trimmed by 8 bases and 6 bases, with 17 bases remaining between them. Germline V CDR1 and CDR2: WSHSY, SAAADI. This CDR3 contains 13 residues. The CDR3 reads CASSTSESVEQYF. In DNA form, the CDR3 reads TGCGCCAGCTCGACTAGTGAATCCGTCGAGCAGTACTTC.

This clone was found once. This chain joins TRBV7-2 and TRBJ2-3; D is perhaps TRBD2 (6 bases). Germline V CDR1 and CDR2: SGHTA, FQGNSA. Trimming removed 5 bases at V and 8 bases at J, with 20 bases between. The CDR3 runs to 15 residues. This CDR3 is CASSRLSGESGTQYF. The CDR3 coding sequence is TGTGCCAGCAGCCGCTTATCGGGAGAGTCGGGTACGCAGTATTTT.

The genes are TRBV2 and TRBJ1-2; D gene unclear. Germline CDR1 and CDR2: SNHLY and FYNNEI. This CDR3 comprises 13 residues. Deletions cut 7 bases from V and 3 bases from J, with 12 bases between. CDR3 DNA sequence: TGTGCCAGCAACCGGGAAGCGGACTATGGCTACACCTTC. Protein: CASNREADYGYTF. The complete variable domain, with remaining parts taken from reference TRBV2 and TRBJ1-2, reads EPEVTQTPSHQVTQMGQEVILRCVPISNHLYFYWYRQILGQKVEFLVSFYNNEISEKSEIFDDQFSVERPDGSNFTLKIRSTKLEDSAMYFCASNREADYGYTFGSGTRLTVV.